Listed below are T cell receptor beta chains from one sample, sequenced in a study of cytomegalovirus exposure and HLA in healthy donors. The data were produced by immunoSEQ multiplex PCR, yet TCRdb's version contains in-frame clones alone and is incomplete. This table has about 140,000 clones, around 80% appearing once. The sample consisted of PBMCs. All receptors come from a middle-aged man in good health and CMV-seropositive. The CDR3 runs from the conserved cysteine through the conserved F or W. A D gene is named only where the DNA matches it firmly. Clone size is not always given. Where it is, it says once, few, many or a class for expanded clones.

j_call clone_size d_call v_call cdr3_aa cdr3_nt
TRBJ2-1 - TRBD2 TRBV5-4 CASSSGLAGAPYNEQFF TGTGCCAGCAGCTCGGGACTAGCGGGAGCCCCCTACAATGAGCAGTTCTTC
TRBJ2-7 - TRBD2 TRBV11-2 CASSLVSGGYTYEQYF TGTGCCAGCAGCTTAGTGAGCGGGGGATATACCTACGAGCAGTACTTC
TRBJ2-1 - TRBD1 TRBV5-1 CASSLGGGREQFF TGCGCCAGCAGCTTGGGAGGGGGCAGAGAGCAGTTCTTC
TRBJ2-1 once TRBD1 TRBV28 CASRSPGQGDDEQFF TGTGCCAGCAGGTCACCGGGACAGGGGGATGATGAGCAGTTCTTC
TRBJ2-7 - - TRBV10-3 CAISDRTPRGGGYEQYF TGTGCCATCAGTGACCGCACACCCAGGGGAGGGGGTTACGAGCAGTACTTC
TRBJ2-1 - TRBD1 TRBV6-4 CASSPRGDRVANEQFF TGTGCCAGCAGTCCCAGAGGGGACAGGGTGGCCAATGAGCAGTTCTTC
TRBJ1-5 - TRBD1 TRBV12-5 CASGLVSGTGRPNQPQHF TGTGCTAGTGGTTTGGTATCCGGGACAGGGAGACCTAATCAGCCCCAGCATTTT
TRBJ1-1 once TRBD1 TRBV6-5 CASSYQTGLGAEAFF TGTGCCAGCAGTTACCAGACAGGGCTGGGGGCTGAAGCTTTCTTT
TRBJ1-2 - - TRBV21-1 CASSNRTGGYGYTF TGTGCCAGCAGCAATAGGACGGGGGGCTATGGCTACACCTTC
TRBJ1-4 - TRBD1 TRBV5-6 CASSLLQGAEKLFF TGTGCCAGCAGCTTGTTACAGGGGGCCGAAAAACTGTTTTTT
TRBJ1-2 - - TRBV2 CASSRWGDENYGYTF TGTGCCAGCAGTCGTTGGGGGGACGAAAACTATGGCTACACCTTC
TRBJ2-2 - TRBD2 TRBV6-1 CASSELTSGSGELFF TGTGCCAGCAGTGAGCTGACTAGCGGAAGCGGGGAGCTGTTTTTT
TRBJ2-3 - - TRBV9 CASSATSLNQDTQYF TGTGCCAGCAGCGCCACTAGCCTAAACCAAGATACGCAGTATTTT
TRBJ1-2 - - TRBV6-5 CASSRDNNYGYTF TGTGCCAGCAGTCGGGACAATAACTATGGCTACACCTTC
TRBJ2-7 - - TRBV5-1 CASSLGVQGGSYEQYF TGCGCCAGCAGCTTGGGGGTTCAGGGTGGCTCCTACGAGCAGTACTTC
TRBJ2-7 - TRBD1 TRBV7-2 CASSWASTGGSGEQYF TGTGCCAGCAGCTGGGCCTCGACAGGGGGCTCGGGAGAGCAGTACTTC
TRBJ2-4 - TRBD1 TRBV7-2 CASSLRTGDSSKNIQYF TGTGCCAGCAGCTTAAGGACAGGGGACAGTTCCAAAAACATTCAGTACTTC
TRBJ2-1 - - TRBV5-5 CASSLSLTASDRRFF TGTGCCAGCAGCTTGAGTCTTACAGCTAGCGACCGCAGGTTCTTC
TRBJ2-3 - - TRBV6-5 CASSSEGLSSTDTQYF TGTGCCAGCAGTTCTGAGGGCCTCTCTAGCACAGATACGCAGTATTTT
TRBJ2-5 - - TRBV5-4 CASSLSFQETQYF TGTGCCAGCAGCTTATCGTTCCAAGAGACCCAGTACTTC
TRBJ2-7 few - TRBV28 CASKGGIGYEQYF TGTGCCAGCAAAGGGGGAATTGGCTACGAGCAGTACTTC
TRBJ2-1 - TRBD1 TRBV7-7 CASSFTRAGGLDEQFF TGTGCTAGCAGCTTTACCCGGGCAGGGGGCTTGGATGAGCAGTTCTTC
TRBJ2-7 - TRBD1 TRBV7-6 CASSLGRDREYEQYF TGTGCCAGCAGCTTGGGAAGGGACAGGGAGTACGAGCAGTACTTC
TRBJ1-6 few - TRBV6-5 CASSYQPGGANSPLHF TGTGCCAGCAGTTACCAACCGGGGGGCGCTAATTCACCCCTCCACTTT
TRBJ1-1 - TRBD1 TRBV4-1 CASSQGQGWGSAFF TGCGCCAGCAGCCAAGGACAGGGCTGGGGTTCGGCTTTCTTT
TRBJ2-3 - TRBD1 TRBV5-1 CASSLEPDRVWDTQYF TGCGCCAGCAGCCTGGAGCCCGACAGGGTGTGGGATACGCAGTATTTT
TRBJ2-7 once TRBD2 TRBV5-1 CASSPERGSSYEQYF TGCGCCAGCAGCCCTGAGCGGGGGAGCTCCTACGAGCAGTACTTC
TRBJ2-5 few TRBD2 TRBV4-3 CASSQTGTRRQETQYF TGCGCCAGCAGCCAAACCGGGACTAGACGCCAAGAGACCCAGTACTTC
TRBJ2-3 - TRBD1 TRBV5-4 CASSSGGTGRFADTQYF TGTGCCAGCAGCTCTGGGGGGACAGGCAGATTCGCAGATACGCAGTATTTT
TRBJ1-5 - TRBD1 TRBV4-1 CASSPGQEPQPQHF TGCGCCAGCAGCCCAGGACAGGAGCCTCAGCCCCAGCATTTT
TRBJ1-2 - TRBD1 TRBV28 CASSVTGDLGSYGYTF TGTGCCAGCAGTGTTACAGGGGATTTGGGTAGCTATGGCTACACCTTC
TRBJ2-7 - - TRBV10-3 CAISSLASTYEQYF TGTGCCATCAGTTCTCTAGCGAGTACCTACGAGCAGTACTTC
TRBJ1-5 - TRBD1 TRBV6-6 CASRGQGARQPQHF TGTGCCAGCAGGGGACAGGGGGCGCGTCAGCCCCAGCATTTT
TRBJ2-7 once - TRBV4-1 CASSQESRSSYEQYF TGCGCCAGCAGCCAAGAATCGAGGAGTTCCTACGAGCAGTACTTC
TRBJ1-4 - - TRBV5-1 CASSPIGEKLFF TGCGCCAGCAGCCCGATCGGTGAAAAACTGTTTTTT
TRBJ2-7 - TRBD1 TRBV29-1 CSVTGGAVYEQYF TGCAGCGTTACAGGGGGCGCGGTATACGAGCAGTACTTC
TRBJ2-3 - TRBD2 TRBV9 CASSVGTSPDTQYF TGTGCCAGCAGCGTAGGGACTAGCCCAGATACGCAGTATTTT
TRBJ2-3 once - TRBV6-4 CASSDWGGSTDTQYF TGTGCCAGCAGTGACTGGGGCGGAAGCACAGATACGCAGTATTTT
TRBJ2-7 - TRBD2 TRBV6-1 CASSNSPSGSREQYF TGTGCCAGCAGTAATAGTCCTAGCGGGAGTCGGGAGCAGTACTTC
TRBJ2-1 once - TRBV6-1 CASRPGFYNEQFF TGTGCCAGCAGGCCAGGGTTCTACAATGAGCAGTTCTTC
TRBJ2-3 few TRBD2 TRBV6-5 CASSYGTSSGTQYF TGTGCCAGCAGTTACGGGACTAGCTCGGGTACGCAGTATTTT
TRBJ2-2 - - TRBV4-3 CASSQDLGRSTGELFF TGCGCCAGCAGCCAAGATCTGGGTAGGAGCACCGGGGAGCTGTTTTTT
TRBJ1-2 - - TRBV6-1 CASRGSGIFVGYTF TGTGCCAGCCGGGGATCGGGAATATTCGTTGGCTACACCTTC
TRBJ2-3 - - TRBV6-6 CASSKTTVTDTQYF TGTGCCAGCAGTAAGACGACTGTCACAGATACGCAGTATTTT
TRBJ2-3 once TRBD2 TRBV4-1 CASSLASGGADTQYF TGCGCCAGCAGCCTTGCTAGCGGGGGGGCCGATACGCAGTATTTT
TRBJ2-7 once TRBD1 TRBV29-1 CSVEGTGDRPYEQYF TGCAGCGTTGAAGGGACAGGGGATCGGCCCTACGAGCAGTACTTC